This T cell receptor beta chain was identified during a study of T cells in Graves' hyperthyroidism and ophthalmopathy. The ends were cut back, 3 bases at V and 6 bases at J, with 13 bases in the middle. Germline values: CDR1 SGHAT, CDR2 FQNNGV. This CDR3 region has 14 residues. Study-wide points: Most clonotypes expanded in the thyroid (above 0.001) were also present in blood.

Patients aged 18 to 65 with hyperthyroidism were newly diagnosed, with duration under 2 months. Uncontrolled infections, other autoimmune diseases, pregnancy or lactation led to exclusion of patients. Worth noting for this clonotype: The target antigen is unknown. A single base separates this from a much larger clone, so it may be a read error.

Researchers took RNA transcripts and amplified the TCR beta CDR3 regions from them. HTBI primers were employed in a first-round RT-PCR of the TCR CDR3. TCRdb independently ran MiXCR on the multiplex PCR reads; one entry per CDR3 protein. Here the sample spans hundreds of thousands of distinct CDR3 sequences, about 14% being singletons. The TCR comes from a woman younger than 35 with Graves' hyperthyroidism. Sequencing input: blood. The genes are TRBV11-2 and TRBJ2-3; D possibly matches TRBD1 or TRBD2 (5 bases each). The CDR3 sequence is CASSFGATKDTQYF. The CDR3 region has the DNA TGTGCCAGCAGCTTCGGGGCAACCAAGGATACGCAGTATTTT.